The 22 T cell receptor beta chains presented below share a single source sample, sequenced in a study of cytomegalovirus exposure and HLA in healthy donors. Primers for the PCR totalled 60 Vbeta and 13 Jbeta. The protocol was immunoSEQ multiplex PCR, while the TCRdb copy is restricted to in-frame clones and leaves out a portion. Of roughly 120,000 clones listed, 73% are singletons. Sequencing was done on a sample of PBMCs. These receptor sequences come from a man between 60 and 75 years old in good health and CMV-seropositive.

Worth noting for this clone: Other DNA variants within this sample encode the same CDR3. CDR3 sequence reads: CASSLTGYGYTF. In DNA form, the CDR3 reads TGTGCCAGCAGTTTGACAGGGTATGGCTACACCTTC. The chain carries TRBV28 and TRBJ1-2; 7 bases map to TRBD1. V was clipped by 3 bases and J by 5 bases; unmatched bases: 0. Germline values: CDR1 MDHEN, CDR2 SYDVKM. The CDR3 totals 12 residues.

The CDR3 sequence: CASLYGENTEAFF. CDR3 DNA: TGTGCCAGCCTTTACGGAGAGAACACTGAAGCTTTCTTT. The chain links TRBV2 to TRBJ1-1; D uncertain. V lost 8 bases and J lost 1, with 11 bases in between. The germline gives CDR1 SNHLY, CDR2 FYNNEI. The CDR3 contains 13 residues.

The chain combines TRBV1 with TRBJ1-6; the table assigns TRBD1, which was not confirmed against the DNA. TRBV1 is tagged as a pseudogene. This CDR3 spans 14 amino acids. The CDR3 DNA follows: TGCACCAGCACCACAGACAGGTCTCATTCACCCCTCCACTTT. It is translated as CTSTTDRSHSPLHF.

The V and J genes are TRBV19 and TRBJ1-4; TRBD1 matches at 10 bases. This CDR3 is 15 amino acids long. The V and J ends lost 8 bases and 3 bases, in that order; junction bases with no gene match: 6. From germline, CDR1 is LNHDA and CDR2 SQIVND (reference sequence). The CDR3 region is CASEDRGDPNEKLFF. For the CDR3, the DNA is TGTGCCAGTGAGGACAGGGGGGACCCTAATGAAAAACTGTTTTTT.

The sample holds one count of this clone. The genes are TRBV5-4 and TRBJ2-3, with TRBD2 identical over 7 bases. The CDR3 loop spans 14 amino acids. Unmatched junction bases numbered 2, after V lost 2 bases and J lost 2 bases. CDR1 SGHNT and CDR2 YYREEE come from the germline V gene (reference sequence). In DNA, the CDR3 is TGTGCCAGCAGCTTCCGGGACTACACAGATACGCAGTATTTT. Protein: CASSFRDYTDTQYF.

This chain joins TRBV2 and TRBJ2-5; D might be TRBD2 (5 bases). CDR3 length: 14 amino acids. V shed 10 bases and J shed 5 bases, with 20 bases lying between them. Germline V gene data show CDR1 as SNHLY and CDR2 as FYNNEI. The CDR3 sequence: CATSASRVGETQYF. As DNA, the CDR3 is TGTGCCACATCGGCTAGCCGTGTAGGCGAGACCCAGTACTTC.

This clone was observed a handful of times. The chain is built from TRBV11-1 and TRBJ2-5, with a weak D call TRBD2 (7 bases). Germline CDR1 and CDR2: SGHAT and FQDESV (reference sequence). The CDR3 is made up of 15 amino acids. The ends were cut back, 0 bases at V and 4 bases at J, with 12 bases in the middle. CDR3: CASSLALGGGETQYF. DNA for the CDR3: TGTGCCAGCAGCTTAGCGCTAGGGGGGGGAGAGACCCAGTACTTC. Combining the CDR3 with reference TRBV11-1 and TRBJ2-5 gives the whole variable domain EAEVAQSPRYKITEKSQAVAFWCDPISGHATLYWYRQILGQGPELLVQFQDESVVDDSQLPKDRFSAERLKGVDSTLKIQPAELGDSAMYLCASSLALGGGETQYFGPGTRLLVL.

V is TRBV5-6 and J is TRBJ2-2, with 9 bases fitting TRBD2. With 4 bases clipped from V and 3 bases from J, the junction kept 7 bases outside the gene matches. Germline V gene lookup returns CDR1 SGHDT and CDR2 YYEEEE. The CDR3 loop spans 16 amino acids. The DNA for the CDR3 is TGTGCCAGCAGCGCCGGGACTAGCCCCGACACCGGGGAGCTGTTTTTT. Translating gives CASSAGTSPDTGELFF. The full variable domain, with the rest looked up from reference TRBV5-6 and TRBJ2-2, is DAGVTQSPTHLIKTRGQQVTLRCSPKSGHDTVSWYQQALGQGPQFIFQYYEEEERQRGNFPDRFSGHQFPNYSSELNVNALLLGDSALYLCASSAGTSPDTGELFFGEGSRLTVL.

The chain uses TRBV10-3 and TRBJ2-4; 10 positions match TRBD1. V shed 2 bases and J 8 bases; nucleotides not matched to a gene: 12. The CDR3 extends over 17 amino acids. CDR1 is ENHRY, CDR2 SYGVKD, per germline. CDR3 DNA sequence: TGTGCCATCAGTGAGACGGGACAGGGGTCGAGAGAGGACATTCAGTACTTC. This translates into CAISETGQGSREDIQYF.

The chain links TRBV6-6 to TRBJ1-1, with 7 bases identical to TRBD1. CDR3 length: 14 residues. CDR1 MNHNY and CDR2 SVGAGI come from the germline V gene (reference sequence). Trimming cost V 6 bases and J 4 bases; bases outside gene matches: 8. The CDR3 here is CASRTGVLGTEAFF. The CDR3 DNA follows: TGTGCCAGCAGAACAGGGGTACTGGGCACTGAAGCTTTCTTT.

This clone was seen a handful of times. The V gene is TRBV2, the J gene TRBJ1-5, with D perhaps matching TRBD1 (5 bases). Trimming took 3 bases from V and 11 from J, leaving 20 bases between them. Germline V gene data show CDR1 as SNHLY and CDR2 as FYNNEI. The CDR3 runs to 15 residues. CDR3 residues: CASSEGWGRAPTQHF. The CDR3 DNA reads as TGTGCCAGCAGTGAGGGTTGGGGCCGGGCCCCGACCCAGCATTTT. The full variable domain, completed using reference TRBV2 and TRBJ1-5, is EPEVTQTPSHQVTQMGQEVILRCVPISNHLYFYWYRQILGQKVEFLVSFYNNEISEKSEIFDDQFSVERPDGSNFTLKIRSTKLEDSAMYFCASSEGWGRAPTQHFGDGTRLSIL.

This clone has just one count. V usage is TRBV28 and J usage is TRBJ1-1; D unresolved. Trimming shortened V by 8 bases and J by 0 bases, and 7 bases separated the two germline ends. The germline V gene encodes CDR1 MDHEN and CDR2 SYDVKM. The CDR3 runs to 12 residues. CDR3 amino acids: CASERMNTEAFF. Here the CDR3 DNA reads TGTGCCAGCGAGCGAATGAACACTGAAGCTTTCTTT.

The chain links TRBV9 to TRBJ1-1; no reliable D call. V was trimmed by 3 bases and J by 2 bases, leaving 8 bases between them. The germline V gene has CDR1 SGDLS and CDR2 YYNGEE. The CDR3 covers 13 residues. CDR3 region: CASSAARNTEAFF. CDR3 nucleotides: TGTGCCAGCAGCGCCGCCAGAAACACTGAAGCTTTCTTT.

This clone has a handful of counts. This chain uses TRBV6-5 with TRBJ1-2, with 8 bases fitting TRBD1. The V gene end was trimmed by 1 base and the J gene end by 8 bases; junction bases not matched to a gene: 12. The CDR3 extends over 16 amino acids. Per germline, CDR1 MNHEY and CDR2 SVGAGI. The CDR3 region is CASSYWQGARLGGYTF. DNA of the CDR3: TGTGCCAGCAGTTACTGGCAGGGGGCGCGCCTAGGGGGCTACACCTTC.

The chain carries TRBV7-9 and TRBJ1-2; no clear D gene. Trimming removed 2 bases from V and 3 bases from J, with 10 bases in between. Germline CDR1 reads SEHNR; CDR2 reads FQNEAQ (reference sequence). The CDR3 is 14 residues long. DNA of the CDR3: TGTGCCAGCAGCTTAATGGAGACGGACTATGGCTACACCTTC. As protein: CASSLMETDYGYTF.

V is TRBV9 and J is TRBJ2-3; 7 positions match TRBD2. The germline CDR1 and CDR2 sequences are SGDLS and YYNGEE. The trim removed 0 bases at V and 5 bases at J, leaving 9 bases unmatched. This CDR3 region has 16 residues. The CDR3 reads CASSVAFGGMEDTQYF. The DNA for the CDR3 is TGTGCCAGCAGCGTAGCTTTCGGGGGGATGGAAGATACGCAGTATTTT.

This clone was counted a few times. CDR3 DNA: TGCGCCAGCAGCTTGAACTGGAGGGGGGAGCTGTTTTTT. Translated, it gives CASSLNWRGELFF. The chain carries TRBV5-1 and TRBJ2-2, with D possibly matching TRBD2 (5 bases). Germline V gene data show CDR1 as SGHRS and CDR2 as YFSETQ. V lost 1 base to trimming and J lost 8 bases, with 9 bases between them. The CDR3 is made up of 13 amino acids.

The J gene is TRBJ2-2, the V gene TRBV14; D not certain. Trimming pared 4 bases from V and 2 bases from J, leaving 11 bases between. This CDR3 spans 15 amino acids. The germline CDR1 and CDR2 sequences are SGHDN and FVKESK. CDR3 nucleotides: TGTGCCAGCAGCCTGGGCCAGATAAACACCGGGGAGCTGTTTTTT. It translates to CASSLGQINTGELFF.

The rearrangement joins TRBV7-9 to TRBJ2-1; TRBD2 is a possible D gene (5 bases). Trimming left V 3 bases short and J 6 bases short, with 9 bases between. The length of the CDR3 is 13 residues. Germline values: CDR1 SEHNR, CDR2 FQNEAQ (reference sequence). CDR3 sequence reads: CASSFGGPNEQFF. In DNA form, the CDR3 reads TGTGCCAGCAGCTTCGGCGGGCCCAATGAGCAGTTCTTC.

V is TRBV2 and J is TRBJ2-5, with D tentatively TRBD1 (6 bases). In germline, CDR1 is SNHLY, CDR2 FYNNEI. The V end was cut by 3 bases, the J end by 5 bases, with 16 bases between. This CDR3 has 15 residues. The CDR3 region has the DNA TGTGCCAGCAGTGAGTGGCAGGGGAAGGAGGAGACCCAGTACTTC. Translating it yields CASSEWQGKEETQYF.

Concerning this clone itself: Other DNA sequences from this sample encode an identical CDR3 as well. The chain has TRBV5-1 and TRBJ1-3; D not resolved. Germline V CDR1 and CDR2: SGHRS, YFSETQ. Trimming cost V 2 bases and J 1 base, with 10 bases left between them. The CDR3 sequence is 15 residues long. This CDR3 reads CASSLSGGSGNTIYF. For the CDR3, the DNA is TGCGCCAGCAGCTTAAGCGGAGGGTCTGGAAACACCATATATTTT.

The rearrangement joins TRBV29-1 to TRBJ2-3; D possibly corresponds to TRBD1 (6 bases). Looked up from germline, CDR1 is SQVTM and CDR2 is ANQGSEA. Trimming shortened V by 4 bases and J by 0 bases, and 11 bases separated the two germline ends. This CDR3 is built from 14 residues. The CDR3 here is CSVGVGASTDTQYF. The CDR3 DNA follows: TGCAGCGTTGGGGTGGGGGCAAGCACAGATACGCAGTATTTT.